A selection of T cell receptor beta chains follows, all from one sample in a study of T cell responses to AZD1222 COVID-19 vaccine. Here immunoSEQ multiplex PCR was the method, and the copy in TCRdb shows in-frame clones only, minus some. Seen here are about 100,000 clones, approximately 90% observed once, and the top ten hold less than 3.5%. The input for sequencing was peripheral blood, taken on day 0 of AZD1222 vaccination. The receptors were gathered from an adult in good health. The CDR3 runs from the conserved cysteine through the conserved F or W. The D gene is left open where the match is weak. Size values are once, few and many counts, or a class for expanded clones, and some rows have none.

d_call j_call v_call clone_size cdr3_nt cdr3_aa
. TRBJ2-6 TRBV18 . TGTGCCAGCTCACCACCAACAGGGTCTGGGGCCAACGTCCTGACTTTC CASSPPTGSGANVLTF
. TRBJ2-7 TRBV14 . TGTGCCAGCAGCCCTCCCGGCAGGCTCCGCGAGCAGTACTTC CASSPPGRLREQYF
. TRBJ1-2 TRBV15 . TGTGCCACCAGCAGTGGCCGGGCAGCTAACTATGGCTACACCTTC CATSSGRAANYGYTF
. TRBJ1-3 TRBV27 . TGTGCCAGCAGAGGGGGGGTGTGGGGCTCTGGAAACACCATATATTTT CASRGGVWGSGNTIYF
. TRBJ2-5 TRBV2 . TGTGCCAGCACCCTGGCGGGAAACCAAGAGACCCAGTACTTC CASTLAGNQETQYF
TRBD2 TRBJ2-4 TRBV30 . TGTGCCTGGAGTGTAGGCGGGGGGGGATACATTCAGTACTTC CAWSVGGGGYIQYF
. TRBJ2-7 TRBV19 . TGTGCCAGTAGTAGCAGGGGTGTTAGGACCTACGAGCAGTACTTC CASSSRGVRTYEQYF
. TRBJ1-1 TRBV11-2 . TGTGCCAGCAGCACCCCCCGAACGGGGTTGAACACTGAAGCTTTCTTT CASSTPRTGLNTEAFF
. TRBJ2-1 TRBV6-5 once TGTGCCAGCAGTTACTCGATAGGATGGGTGGGTGAGCAGTTCTTC CASSYSIGWVGEQFF
. TRBJ1-6 TRBV3-1/TRBV3-2 . TGTGCCAGCAGCCAATTCGTCAGAAATAATTCACCCCTCCACTTT CASSQFVRNNSPLHF
. TRBJ2-7 TRBV19 once TGTGCCAGCTCGACAGCCATATCCTACGAGCAGTACTTC CASSTAISYEQYF
. TRBJ2-3 TRBV3-1/TRBV3-2 . TGTGCCCGAGGAGAGTATACGCAGTATTTT CARGEYTQYF
TRBD2 TRBJ2-5 TRBV4-2 . TGTGCCAGCAGCCAAGGTGGGAGGGGAGAGACCCAGTACTTC CASSQGGRGETQYF
TRBD1 TRBJ1-6 TRBV5-4 . TGTGCCAGCAGCTTCGACAGGGGAAATTCACCCCTCCACTTT CASSFDRGNSPLHF
. TRBJ1-5 TRBV12-5 . TGTGCTAGTGCCCTTGGTTGGGGGGACGATCAGCCCCAGCATTTT CASALGWGDDQPQHF
. TRBJ2-7 TRBV21-1 . TGTGCCAGCAGCAAACTACGGCGGAAACCTTACGAGCAGTACTTC CASSKLRRKPYEQYF
. TRBJ2-5 TRBV28 . TGTGCCAGCAGTTTAGTCGCCCGTCCGACCCAGTACTTC CASSLVARPTQYF
. TRBJ1-2 TRBV6-1 . TGTGCCAGCAGTGCCAGAGGGACACGGAGGACGAATGGCTACACCTTC CASSARGTRRTNGYTF
. TRBJ2-5 TRBV19 . TGTGCCAGTAGTTCAAGGGGGGGCCAGAGAGAGACCCAGTACTTC CASSSRGGQRETQYF
. TRBJ2-2 TRBV6-2/TRBV6-3 once TGTGCCAGCAGTTACGTTTGGCAGGCGGGGACCGGGGAGCTGTTTTTT CASSYVWQAGTGELFF
. TRBJ2-7 TRBV9 . TGTGCCAGCAGCGTAGAATCGGTTCGCATCTACGAGCAGTACTTC CASSVESVRIYEQYF
TRBD1 TRBJ2-7 TRBV10-1 . TGCGCCAGCAGTGGGGGCAAAGGGGACAGTGGCTACGAGCAGTACTTC CASSGGKGDSGYEQYF
. TRBJ1-1 TRBV18 . TGTGCCAGCTCACCGCAGGGAGGGGGCACTGAAGCTTTCTTT CASSPQGGGTEAFF
. TRBJ2-7 TRBV7-8 . TGTGCCAGCAGCCGTGGACAGACCTACGAGCAGTACTTC CASSRGQTYEQYF
. TRBJ1-1 TRBV19 . TGTGCCAGTAGCGAGGGTTTCGGGAACACTGAAGCTTTCTTT CASSEGFGNTEAFF
TRBD1 TRBJ1-6 TRBV7-2 . TGTGCCAGCAGGAACAGGGGCTTCAATTCACCCCTCCACTTT CASRNRGFNSPLHF
. TRBJ1-1 TRBV18 . TGTGCCAGCTCTAATCAATGGCTGAACACTGAAGCTTTCTTT CASSNQWLNTEAFF
. TRBJ1-5 TRBV15 . TGTGCCACCAGCAGAGATGCGGGGAATAGCAATCAGCCCCAGCATTTT CATSRDAGNSNQPQHF
TRBD1 TRBJ1-5 TRBV4-1 . TGCGCCAGCAGCCAAGCGGCAGGGGGTCAGCCCCAGCATTTT CASSQAAGGQPQHF
. TRBJ2-2 TRBV24-1 . TGTGCCACCAGAGGGTGGACCGGGGAGCTGTTTTTT CATRGWTGELFF
TRBD1 TRBJ2-3 TRBV6-5 . TGTGCCAGCAGCCCCGGGACAGGGACCCCAGATACGCAGTATTTT CASSPGTGTPDTQYF
TRBD1 TRBJ2-7 TRBV6-6 . TGTGCCAGCAGTCTGGGTGAGGACAGGGGGCCCGAGCAGTACTTC CASSLGEDRGPEQYF
. TRBJ2-7 TRBV30 . TGTGCCTGGAAACAGGAGGGCTACGAGCAGTACTTC CAWKQEGYEQYF
. TRBJ1-6 TRBV5-4 . TGTGCCAGCAGCTCTAGGGCCAAAAGCTCCTATAATTCACCCCTCCACTTT CASSSRAKSSYNSPLHF
. TRBJ1-1 TRBV19 . TGTGCCAGTAGTATAGGTCCAGGGGTGAACACTGAAGCTTTCTTT CASSIGPGVNTEAFF
TRBD2 TRBJ2-1 TRBV24-1 . TGTGCCACCAGTGACCGAGCGGGGGGGCCTAATGAGCAGTTCTTC CATSDRAGGPNEQFF
. TRBJ1-2 TRBV4-1 . TGCGCCAGCAGCTCAAGCCCAATCGGGGGAAACACCTTC CASSSSPIGGNTF
. TRBJ1-6 TRBV4-3 . TGCGCCAGCAGCCAAGCAGGGGCCTATAATTCACCCCTCCACTTT CASSQAGAYNSPLHF
. TRBJ1-6 TRBV5-1 . TGCGCCAGCGGGGACCGAGACTATAATTCACCCCTCCACTTT CASGDRDYNSPLHF
. TRBJ2-5 TRBV20-1 . TGCAGTGCTAGTGGTCGACAGTGGAGGGAGACCCAGTACTTC CSASGRQWRETQYF
. TRBJ2-5 TRBV3-1/TRBV3-2 . TGTGCCAGCAGCCAGGCTTGGTCTGACCAAGAGACCCAGTACTTC CASSQAWSDQETQYF
. TRBJ2-7 TRBV28 few TGTGCCAGCGGCAATTACCTGGACTACGAGCAGTACTTC CASGNYLDYEQYF
. TRBJ1-1 TRBV18 . TGTGCCAGCTCACCGTCCCAAAGGACTGAAGCTTTCTTT CASSPSQRTEAFF
TRBD2 TRBJ2-5 TRBV28 . TGTGCCAGCAGTCCTGGAGCGGGGGGGCTTCAAGAGACCCAGTACTTC CASSPGAGGLQETQYF
TRBD1 TRBJ1-4 TRBV6-5 . TGTGCCAGCAGTTACCGGGGACAGGGGGGTGAAAAACTGTTTTTT CASSYRGQGGEKLFF
. TRBJ1-6 TRBV13 . TGTGCCAGCAGCTTAGCCCGGCGGAGCTCCTATAATTCACCCCTCCACTTT CASSLARRSSYNSPLHF
TRBD1 TRBJ1-1 TRBV29-1 few TGCAGCGTGCTCCGGGACAGGGATACTGAAGCTTTCTTT CSVLRDRDTEAFF
. TRBJ1-1 TRBV2 . TGTGCCAGCAGTGCCTTAAGCGCGGTGACCGTCACTGAAGCTTTCTTT CASSALSAVTVTEAFF
. TRBJ1-2 TRBV24-1 . TGTGCCACCAGTGATTTGGGTGATTATGGCTACACCTTC CATSDLGDYGYTF
. TRBJ1-2 TRBV27 once TGTGCCAGCAGTTTAGGCAGGTCCTATGGCTACACCTTC CASSLGRSYGYTF
TRBD2 TRBJ2-1 TRBV15 . TGTGCCACCAGCGAAAGCGGGGGGGCCTACAATGAGCAGTTCTTC CATSESGGAYNEQFF
. TRBJ2-3 TRBV20-1 few TGCAGTGCTAGATTGGGGAATACGCAGTATTTT CSARLGNTQYF
. TRBJ2-5 TRBV30 . TGTGCCTGGAGCCCACTGTCAACCCAGTACTTC CAWSPLSTQYF
. TRBJ1-5 TRBV15 . TGTGCCACCAGCCGAACAACGACAAACTATCAGCCCCAGCATTTT CATSRTTTNYQPQHF
TRBD2 TRBJ2-5 TRBV3-1/TRBV3-2 . TGTGCCAGCAGCCAAAGGCCTAGCGGGGGCCAAGAGACCCAGTACTTC CASSQRPSGGQETQYF
TRBD1 TRBJ2-1 TRBV6-5 . TGTGCCAGCAGTCCTGACAGGGGAGGAGACAATGAGCAGTTCTTC CASSPDRGGDNEQFF
. TRBJ2-1 TRBV24-1 . TGTGCCGCGGCCGATGAGCAGGGACTGATCTACAATGAGCAGTTCTTC CAAADEQGLIYNEQFF
. TRBJ1-1 TRBV18 . TGTGCCAGCTCACCGGACAGAAAGGGCACTGAAGCTTTCTTT CASSPDRKGTEAFF
. TRBJ1-1 TRBV19 . TGTGCCAGTACTTCGACAAGAAGGAAGAAGACTGAAGCTTTCTTT CASTSTRRKKTEAFF